This is a list of T cell receptor beta chains from one sample in a study of Graves' ophthalmopathy and Graves' hyperthyroidism. TCRdb itself ran the multiplex PCR reads through MiXCR, one entry per CDR3 protein. The data show around 340,000 distinct CDR3 sequences, roughly 16% seen once. Sequences were obtained from peripheral blood. These receptors all come from an adult man with Graves' ophthalmopathy. Each CDR3 is given with its conserved first and last residue. A D gene is named only where the DNA matches it firmly. Rows give clone size only sometimes, using once, few, many, or a class for an expanded clone.

j_call,v_call,clone_size,d_call,cdr3_nt,cdr3_aa
TRBJ1-2,TRBV2,many,NA,TGTGCCAGCAGTGTGGGTGGTTATGGCTACACCTTC,CASSVGGYGYTF
TRBJ2-5,TRBV19,many,NA,TGTGCCAGTAGTCGTGGGGCTGGGAAGGAGACCCAGTACTTC,CASSRGAGKETQYF
TRBJ2-2,TRBV5-1,many,NA,TGCGCCAGCAGTTTGACACCCGGGGGACTGCTGAACACCGGGGAGCTGTTTTTT,CASSLTPGGLLNTGELFF
TRBJ2-7,TRBV20-1,many,NA,TGCAGTGCTGCAGCAGGTGGCGAGCAGTACTTC,CSAAAGGEQYF
TRBJ2-2,TRBV7-2,many,NA,TGTGCCAGCAGCTTAGACTTCACCGGGGAGCTGTTTTTT,CASSLDFTGELFF
TRBJ2-2,TRBV12-3/TRBV12-4,many,NA,TGTGCCAGCAGCCTAAGAACAGGTGGCACCGGGGAGCTGTTTTTT,CASSLRTGGTGELFF
TRBJ2-3,TRBV6-2/TRBV6-3,many,NA,TGTGCCAGCAGTTACCATATATTGGCCACTAGCACAGATACGCAGTATTTT,CASSYHILATSTDTQYF
TRBJ1-2,TRBV4-2,many,NA,TGTGCCAGCAGCCAAGATCGTGAGGATGGCTACACCTTC,CASSQDREDGYTF
TRBJ1-3,TRBV5-1,many,NA,TGCGCCAGCAGCTTCGACAAGGCCTCTGGAAACACCATATATTTT,CASSFDKASGNTIYF
TRBJ2-5,TRBV6-5,many,TRBD1,TGTGCCAGCAGCGCGAACAGGGGCGGAGAGACCCAGTACTTC,CASSANRGGETQYF
TRBJ2-7,TRBV7-2,many,NA,TGTGCCAGCAGCCGACCCGGCTACGAGCAGTACTTC,CASSRPGYEQYF
TRBJ1-6,TRBV5-1,NA,NA,TGCGCCAGCAGCGGCACCAGTGGGGGGTGGAATTCACCCCTCCACTTT,CASSGTSGGWNSPLHF
TRBJ2-2,TRBV5-1,NA,NA,TGCGCCAGCAGCGTCCAGCGGAGCACCGGGGAGCTGTTTTTT,CASSVQRSTGELFF
TRBJ2-5,TRBV6-5,many,NA,TGTGCCAGCAGTCAGGGAACCAAGTCGGAGACCCAGTACTTC,CASSQGTKSETQYF
TRBJ1-6,TRBV27,NA,NA,TGTGCCAGCAGGAGGGAGCGATCACCCCTCCACTTT,CASRRERSPLHF
TRBJ1-2,TRBV6-1,few,NA,TGTGCCAGCAGTGATCCGACCAGGGCTGGCTACACCTTC,CASSDPTRAGYTF
TRBJ2-2,TRBV15,many,NA,TGTGCCACCAGCAGCTTGGGAATTCGGGGCGGGGAGCTGTTTTTT,CATSSLGIRGGELFF
TRBJ2-5,TRBV2,NA,TRBD1,TGTGCCAGCAGTACCGACAGGGGTGAGACCCAGTACTTC,CASSTDRGETQYF
TRBJ1-5,TRBV5-1,many,TRBD1,TGCGCCAGCAGCTTGGGGGGACAGGTCTATCAGCCCCAGCATTTT,CASSLGGQVYQPQHF
TRBJ1-1,TRBV6-1,many,NA,TGTGCCAGCACCTCTAGTAGGGTCGGGAACACTGAAGCTTTCTTT,CASTSSRVGNTEAFF
TRBJ1-5,TRBV6-1,NA,NA,TGTGCCAGCAGTGTGACAGTAGCCAATCAGCCCCAGCATTTT,CASSVTVANQPQHF
TRBJ1-5,TRBV6-2/TRBV6-3,many,NA,TGTGCCAGCAGGGACAGTCGGGGTCAGCCCCAGCATTTT,CASRDSRGQPQHF
TRBJ2-7,TRBV11-2,many,NA,TGTGCCAGCAGCCCCGACAGGACCTTCTACGAGCAGTACTTC,CASSPDRTFYEQYF
TRBJ1-3,TRBV6-5,many,TRBD1,TGTGCCAGCAGTTACTCGAGGACAGGGGGCTCTGGAAACACCATATATTTT,CASSYSRTGGSGNTIYF
TRBJ1-1,TRBV20-1,NA,TRBD1,TGCAGTGCCGCGCAGGGGGCAAACACTGAAGCTTTCTTT,CSAAQGANTEAFF
TRBJ1-1,TRBV7-2,many,NA,TGTGCCAGCAGCTCCCCCTCTTCCTACACTGAAGCTTTCTTT,CASSSPSSYTEAFF
TRBJ1-2,TRBV29-1,many,NA,TGCAGCGTTCAAGGTTTAGGGGATGGCTACACCTTC,CSVQGLGDGYTF
TRBJ2-5,TRBV11-1,many,TRBD2,TGTGCCAGCAGTCCGGCTAGCGGGGTCCAAGAGACCCAGTACTTC,CASSPASGVQETQYF
TRBJ1-5,TRBV27,NA,NA,TGTGCCAGCAGCCGGGCCACCTTCAGCAATCAGCCCCAGCATTTT,CASSRATFSNQPQHF
TRBJ1-2,TRBV30,many,TRBD1,TGTGCCTGGAGTGTAGGGACAGGGCACAACTATGGCTACACCTTC,CAWSVGTGHNYGYTF
TRBJ1-3,TRBV7-2,many,NA,TGTGCCAGCAGCTCCTCCGTCTCTGGAAACACCATATATTTT,CASSSSVSGNTIYF
TRBJ2-5,TRBV4-3,many,NA,TGCGCCAGCAGCCAAGTTGCTGGGTACCAAGAGACCCAGTACTTC,CASSQVAGYQETQYF
TRBJ2-5,TRBV20-1,once,NA,TGCAGTGCCAGTAACACTGGGTCTGGCCAGACTCAGTACTTC,CSASNTGSGQTQYF
TRBJ1-2,TRBV9,many,NA,TGTGCCAGCAGCTTACAGCGGGGGGACGGCTACACCTTC,CASSLQRGDGYTF
TRBJ2-2,TRBV11-2,many,NA,TGTGCCAGCCGGATTCCGGTCGGCGAAAGGGGGGAGCTGTTTTTT,CASRIPVGERGELFF
TRBJ2-2,TRBV11-2,many,NA,TGTGCCAGCAGCTTAAATGGCGGCACCGGGGAGCTGTTTTTT,CASSLNGGTGELFF
TRBJ1-1,TRBV2,many,NA,TGTGCCAGCAGTGATCGACAAACCGCTGAAGCTTTCTTT,CASSDRQTAEAFF
TRBJ2-2,TRBV6-1,NA,NA,TGTGCCAGCACTGCGCCAGACAGAACGAACACCGGGGAGCTGTTTTTT,CASTAPDRTNTGELFF
TRBJ1-3,TRBV9,many,NA,TGTGCCAGCAGCCCTTTGGGACAAGGTGGAAACACCATATATTTT,CASSPLGQGGNTIYF
TRBJ2-2,TRBV12-3/TRBV12-4,many,NA,TGTGCCAGCAGTTGGCTTGTGGGGACCGGGGAGCTGTTTTTT,CASSWLVGTGELFF
TRBJ1-2,TRBV14,many,TRBD1,TGTGCCAGCAGCCCCGGGACAGGACATGGCTACACCTTC,CASSPGTGHGYTF
TRBJ2-7,TRBV20-1,many,TRBD1,TGCAGTGCTAGAGCAGGCAGGGGGCTATCCTACGAGCAGTACTTC,CSARAGRGLSYEQYF